Below are 14 T cell receptor beta chains sequenced from a single sample in a study of T-cell reconstitution after alpha-beta-depleted transplantation in children. Unique molecular identifiers were built into the TCRbeta library. Each CDR3 protein is one row after TCRdb ran MiXCR on the PCR reads. The sample includes some 490,000 distinct CDR3 sequences, roughly an eighth of them seen just once. Sequencing was performed on PBMCs from the stem cell graft donor, taken from the stem cell graft. These receptors all stem from a human donor who donated a stem cell graft to a child with combined immunodeficiency.

This clonotype occurred a few times. The genes are TRBV11-1 and TRBJ1-4; perhaps TRBD1 as D (6 bases). CDR3 length: 19 amino acids. V was cut by 3 bases and J by 7 bases, with 27 bases left in between. Germline V lookup: CDR1 SGHAT, CDR2 FQDESV (reference sequence). CDR3 protein: CASSLPWTAPGAVGEKLFF. The CDR3 bases are TGTGCCAGCAGCTTGCCGTGGACAGCCCCAGGTGCCGTCGGTGAAAAACTGTTTTTT.

The rearrangement uses TRBV12-3 or TRBV12-4 and TRBJ2-6, with D perhaps matching TRBD2 (6 bases). V lost 5 bases, J lost 0 bases, and 17 bases lay in between. This CDR3 comprises 18 residues. The CDR3 DNA sequence: TGTGCCAGCAGTAAAAGTCGTGGAGGGAGCTCTGGGGCCAACGTCCTGACTTTC. This sequence encodes CASSKSRGGSSGANVLTF.

This clonotype was counted only a few times. The chain combines TRBV28 with TRBJ1-5, with TRBD1 as a possible D gene (5 bases). Germline V lookup: CDR1 MDHEN, CDR2 SYDVKM. CDR3 length: 24 residues. V dropped 3 bases and J dropped 0 bases, with 36 bases sitting between them. CDR3 sequence: CASSFWGWQGPTSTFSDSNQPQHF. Written as DNA, the CDR3 is TGTGCCAGCAGTTTCTGGGGTTGGCAGGGACCAACTTCGACTTTTTCCGATAGCAATCAGCCCCAGCATTTT. Variable domain in full (rest from reference TRBV28 and TRBJ1-5): DVKVTQSSRYLVKRTGEKVFLECVQDMDHENMFWYRQDPGLGLRLIYFSYDVKMKEKGDIPEGYSVSREKKERFSLILESASTNQTSMYLCASSFWGWQGPTSTFSDSNQPQHFGDGTRLSIL.

This chain links TRBV5-1 with TRBJ2-3, with 13 bases identical to TRBD2. Germline values: CDR1 SGHRS, CDR2 YFSETQ. The trim removed 4 bases at V and 2 bases at J, leaving 4 bases unmatched. The CDR3 covers 16 residues. The CDR3 reads CASSHGLAGATDTQYF. The CDR3 DNA sequence: TGCGCCAGCAGCCACGGACTAGCGGGGGCCACAGATACGCAGTATTTT.

In its sample, this clonotype was seen a few times. The rearrangement links TRBV7-2 to TRBJ2-1, with a tentative D call TRBD1 (7 bases). This CDR3 is built from 14 residues. Germline V gives CDR1 SGHTA, CDR2 FQGNSA. The V gene lost 6 bases and the J gene lost 1 base, with 10 bases spanning the gap. The CDR3 is CASRPGGSYNEQFF. The CDR3 DNA follows: TGTGCCAGCAGACCAGGGGGGTCCTACAATGAGCAGTTCTTC. The full variable domain, its missing parts supplied by reference TRBV7-2 and TRBJ2-1, is GAGVSQSPSNKVTEKGKDVELRCDPISGHTALYWYRQSLGQGLEFLIYFQGNSAPDKSGLPSDRFSAERTGGSVSTLTIQRTQQEDSAVYLCASRPGGSYNEQFFGPGTRLTVL.

This clonotype came up a few times. The chain links TRBV29-1 to TRBJ2-2; TRBD2 is a possible D gene (6 bases). The CDR3 loop spans 12 amino acids. V was shortened by 3 bases and J by 6 bases, with 8 bases between the two germline ends. The germline V gene has CDR1 SQVTM and CDR2 ANQGSEA. CDR3 nucleotides: TGCAGCGTTGACGGGGGATCCGGGGAGCTGTTTTTT. This gives the protein CSVDGGSGELFF.

This clonotype showed up just a few times. The J gene is TRBJ2-3, the V gene TRBV7-2; D remains ambiguous. The CDR3 is 16 residues long. Trimming pared 6 bases from V and 4 bases from J, leaving 20 bases between. Germline V gene lookup returns CDR1 SGHTA and CDR2 FQGNSA. CDR3 bases: TGTGCCAGCAGGGAAAGGTCCTCTCCACAGCCAGATACGCAGTATTTT. This encodes CASRERSSPQPDTQYF.

This clonotype was seen only a few times. The CDR3 loop is CSAWDGLNQPQHF. The CDR3 nucleotides read TGCAGTGCTTGGGACGGGCTTAATCAGCCCCAGCATTTT. This rearrangement joins TRBV20-1 to TRBJ1-5; D is possibly TRBD1 (5 bases). The V and J ends lost 5 bases and 4 bases respectively, with 12 bases between them. The CDR3 is 13 residues long. The V gene's germline CDR1 is DFQATT and CDR2 SNEGSKA (reference sequence).

This clonotype was observed at least ten times. The chain is built from TRBV20-1 and TRBJ1-5, with no clear D. V lost 0 bases and J 3 bases, leaving 18 bases between the germline ends. Germline V gene lookup returns CDR1 DFQATT and CDR2 SNEGSKA (reference sequence). The CDR3 contains 17 residues. The CDR3 sequence is CSARDVGQFGPNQPQHF. The CDR3 bases are TGCAGTGCTAGAGACGTAGGCCAGTTTGGGCCCAATCAGCCCCAGCATTTT.

Ten or more counts support this clonotype. This chain links TRBV27 with TRBJ2-6, with D unclear. CDR1 MNHEY and CDR2 SMNVEV come from the germline V gene (reference sequence). Deletions cut 6 bases from V and 0 bases from J, with 6 bases between. The CDR3 has 14 residues. The CDR3 DNA reads TGTGCCAGCAGGGCCTCCTCTGGGGCCAACGTCCTGACTTTC. The encoded protein is CASRASSGANVLTF.

This clonotype was detected once. This rearrangement joins TRBV5-1 to TRBJ2-1; 12 bases line up with TRBD1. V shed 6 bases and J 7 bases; nucleotides not matched to a gene: 5. Germline V gene data show CDR1 as SGHRS and CDR2 as YFSETQ. The CDR3 extends over 14 amino acids. The CDR3 sequence is CASNRDRGQNEQFF. The CDR3 bases are TGCGCCAGCAACAGGGACAGGGGGCAAAATGAGCAGTTCTTC.

This clonotype was seen only a few times. The chain carries TRBV7-2 and TRBJ1-1; 7 nucleotides line up with TRBD1. Germline V gene data show CDR1 as SGHTA and CDR2 as FQGNSA. The CDR3 sequence is 16 residues long. J was trimmed by 3 bases and V by 4 bases; bases with no gene match: 11. DNA for the CDR3: TGTGCCAGCAGCTCGGTCCAGGGGGGGCTTTACACTGAAGCTTTCTTT. Translation gives CASSSVQGGLYTEAFF.

This clonotype came up a few times. This chain uses TRBV3-1 with TRBJ2-2, with D perhaps TRBD1 (5 bases). The CDR3 has 14 residues. The V end was cut by 1 base, the J end by 6 bases, with 9 bases between. CDR1 is LGHDT and CDR2 is YNNKEL in the germline V gene (reference sequence). The CDR3 loop is CASSQGRVSGELFF. In DNA, the CDR3 is TGTGCCAGCAGCCAAGGCAGGGTATCCGGGGAGCTGTTTTTT. The entire variable domain, with the rest obtained from reference TRBV3-1 and TRBJ2-2, is as follows: DTAVSQTPKYLVTQMGNDKSIKCEQNLGHDTMYWYKQDSKKFLKIMFSYNNKELIINETVPNRFSPKSPDKAHLNLHINSLELGDSAVYFCASSQGRVSGELFFGEGSRLTVL.

This sequence joins TRBV12-3 or TRBV12-4 and TRBJ2-1; D may correspond to TRBD1 or TRBD2 (5 bases each). The V and J ends lost 3 bases and 6 bases respectively, with 18 bases between them. The CDR3 consists of 16 residues. The CDR3 bases are TGTGCCAGCAGTTTCGGGCCCCCGGGGCAGTTCAATGAGCAGTTCTTC. Translating gives CASSFGPPGQFNEQFF.